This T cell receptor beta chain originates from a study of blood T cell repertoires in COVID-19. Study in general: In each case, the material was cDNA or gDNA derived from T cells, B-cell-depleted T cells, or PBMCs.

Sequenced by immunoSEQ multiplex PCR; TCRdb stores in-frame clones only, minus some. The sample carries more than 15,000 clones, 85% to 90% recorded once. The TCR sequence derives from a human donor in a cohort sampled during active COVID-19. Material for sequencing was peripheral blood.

CDR3 bases: TGTGCCAGCAGCTTTGGCGGGAGTGTCACCGGGGAGCTGTTTTTT. This gives the protein CASSFGGSVTGELFF. The rearrangement joins TRBV11-1 to TRBJ2-2; 7 positions agree with TRBD2. CDR1 SGHAT and CDR2 FQDESV come from the germline V gene (reference sequence). The J segment lost 4 bases and the V segment lost 3 bases, leaving 5 bases of the junction unmatched. The CDR3 has 15 amino acids.